Included here is one T cell receptor beta chain sequence, with context. Trimming pared 6 bases from V and 1 base from J, leaving 13 bases between. CDR1 and CDR2 from the germline V gene are MDHEN and SYDVKM. The CDR3 contains 15 residues. The sample originates from a study of shared clonotypes between healthy human individuals. Background on the study: Three plates were used per donor for CD4 naive, three for CD4 memory, two for CD8 naive and one for CD8 memory.

Assay used: immunoSEQ multiplex PCR; TCRdb lists only in-frame clones, some missing. The table records hundreds of thousands of clones, 90% to 97% of them present only once. The TCR comes from a young woman in good health. Sequencing used naive CD4+ T cells sorted from blood. Specified subset: CD45RA+ positively selected. The genes are TRBV28 and TRBJ1-5; possibly TRBD1 for D (5 bases). DNA of the CDR3: TGTGCCAGCAGCTACCCGGGGGGAAGCAATCAGCCCCAGCATTTT. It specifies CASSYPGGSNQPQHF. The variable domain in full, with the rest retrieved from reference TRBV28 and TRBJ1-5, is DVKVTQSSRYLVKRTGEKVFLECVQDMDHENMFWYRQDPGLGLRLIYFSYDVKMKEKGDIPEGYSVSREKKERFSLILESASTNQTSMYLCASSYPGGSNQPQHFGDGTRLSIL.